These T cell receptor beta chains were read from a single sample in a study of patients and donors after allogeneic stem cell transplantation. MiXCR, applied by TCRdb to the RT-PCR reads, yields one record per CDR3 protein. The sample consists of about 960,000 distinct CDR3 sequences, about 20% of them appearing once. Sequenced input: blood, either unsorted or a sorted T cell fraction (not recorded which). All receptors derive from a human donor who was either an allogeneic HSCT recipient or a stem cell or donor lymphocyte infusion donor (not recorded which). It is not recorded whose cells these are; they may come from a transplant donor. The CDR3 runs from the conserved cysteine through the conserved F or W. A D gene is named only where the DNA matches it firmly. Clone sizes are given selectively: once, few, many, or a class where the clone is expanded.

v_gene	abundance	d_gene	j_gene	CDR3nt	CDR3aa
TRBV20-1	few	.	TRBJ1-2	TGCAGTGCTGCACCAGTGGGCCTATATGGCTACACCTTC	CSAAPVGLYGYTF
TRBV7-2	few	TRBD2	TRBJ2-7	TGTGCCAGCAGCATTAGCGGGGGGACATACGAGCAGTACTTC	CASSISGGTYEQYF
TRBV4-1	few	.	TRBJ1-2	TGCGCCAGCAGCCAAGTCGGACAGCCCTCCTACACCTTC	CASSQVGQPSYTF
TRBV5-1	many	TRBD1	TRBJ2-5	TGCGCCAGCAGCTTGGGGACAGGAGAGACCCAGTACTTC	CASSLGTGETQYF
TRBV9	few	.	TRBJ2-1	TGTGCCAGCAGCGCCCCACCCAGCGGTAACTACAATGAGCAGTTCTTC	CASSAPPSGNYNEQFF
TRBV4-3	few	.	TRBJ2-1	TGCGCCAGCAGCCAGTCAACGGTAGTGCAGTTCTTC	CASSQSTVVQFF
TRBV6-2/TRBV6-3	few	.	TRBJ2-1	TGTGCCAGCAGTTCTCCCGCGGAAGGGACGAGGAACAATGAGCAGTTCTTC	CASSSPAEGTRNNEQFF
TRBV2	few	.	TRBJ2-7	TGTGCCAGCACCAGACGGGACGGGGTCGAGCAGTACTTC	CASTRRDGVEQYF
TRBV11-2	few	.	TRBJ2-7	TGTGCCAGCAGCTTAGACCCGGGCCGCTCCTACGAGCAGTACTTC	CASSLDPGRSYEQYF
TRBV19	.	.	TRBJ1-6	TGTGCCAGTAACTTGCTAGGGCGGGATTCACCCCTCCACTTT	CASNLLGRDSPLHF
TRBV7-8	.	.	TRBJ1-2	TGTGCCAGCAGCCTCGACAACGATTTTTACTATGGCTACACCTTC	CASSLDNDFYYGYTF
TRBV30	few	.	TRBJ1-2	TGTGCCTGGACAGGGGCCACTAACTATGGCTACACCTTC	CAWTGATNYGYTF
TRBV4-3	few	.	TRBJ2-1	TGCGCCAGCAGCCTCCTAGGAACAGGGTCGGATGAGCAGTTCTTC	CASSLLGTGSDEQFF
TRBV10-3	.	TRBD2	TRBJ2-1	TGTGCCATCAGTGCCGTCAAGCGGGAGGGTGGTGTTGAGCAGTTCTTC	CAISAVKREGGVEQFF
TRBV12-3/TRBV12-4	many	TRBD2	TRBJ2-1	TGTGCCAGCAGTTTGCTTCTTAGCGGGAGTTATGAGCAGTTCTTC	CASSLLLSGSYEQFF
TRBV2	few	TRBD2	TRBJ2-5	TGTGCCAGCTTAGCGGGGGGGCTGCCGGAGACCCAGTACTTC	CASLAGGLPETQYF
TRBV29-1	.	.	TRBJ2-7	TGCAGCGTTGGTGTGTATTTGGACTCTCCTTCCTACGAGCAGTACTTC	CSVGVYLDSPSYEQYF
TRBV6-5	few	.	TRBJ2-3	TGTGCCAGCAGTTACTCCCGACTGAGATACACAGATACGCAGTATTTT	CASSYSRLRYTDTQYF
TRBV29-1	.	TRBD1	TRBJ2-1	TGCAGCGGGATACAGGGGGTCCTCGCTAATGAGCAGTTCTTC	CSGIQGVLANEQFF
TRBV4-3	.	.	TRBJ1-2	TGCGCCAGCAGCCAAGAACTGGGGGCGAAGGGCTACACCTTC	CASSQELGAKGYTF
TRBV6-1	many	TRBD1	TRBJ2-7	TGTGCCAGCAGTCCGGGACAGGCCTCCTACGAGCAGTACTTC	CASSPGQASYEQYF
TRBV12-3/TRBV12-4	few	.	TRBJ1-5	TGTGCCAGCAGTTTTTCACAGGGACAGCCCCAGCATTTT	CASSFSQGQPQHF
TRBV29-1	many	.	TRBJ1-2	TGCAGCGTTGAAGATCCAGAAGTTGGGGGCTACCTCTATGGCTACACCTTC	CSVEDPEVGGYLYGYTF
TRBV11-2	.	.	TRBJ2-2	TGTGCCAGCAGCTTAGATAGGGCTTCCAAATTCACCGGGGAGCTGTTTTTT	CASSLDRASKFTGELFF
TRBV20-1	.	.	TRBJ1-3	TGCCCGGGGGGTACGACCGTTCTGTCTGGAAACACCATATATTTT	CPGGTTVLSGNTIYF
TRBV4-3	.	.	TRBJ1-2	TGCGCCAGCAAACGACAGGCTGCCGCCTGGGACTATGGCTACACCTTC	CASKRQAAAWDYGYTF
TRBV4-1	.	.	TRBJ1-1	TGCGCCAGCAGCCAAGTAGGACGTACTGAAGCTTTCTTT	CASSQVGRTEAFF
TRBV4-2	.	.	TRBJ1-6	TGTGCCAGCAGCCAAGAAACAGGGAATAATTCACCCCTCCACTTT	CASSQETGNNSPLHF
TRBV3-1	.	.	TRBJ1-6	TGTGCCAGCAGCCAAGATTGGAATTCACCCCTCCACTTT	CASSQDWNSPLHF
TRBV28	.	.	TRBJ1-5	TGTGCCAGCAGTTTAGACCGACCCCAGCATTTT	CASSLDRPQHF
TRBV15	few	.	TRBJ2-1	TGTGCCACCAGCTCTGGGGAGGAGACCCGGGGGAATGAGCAGTTCTTC	CATSSGEETRGNEQFF
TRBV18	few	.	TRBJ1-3	TGTGCCAGCTCACCAAAAAGGACAGAGAGGACTGGAAACACCATATATTTT	CASSPKRTERTGNTIYF
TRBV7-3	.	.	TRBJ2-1	TGTGCCAGCAGCAGAGCAGTCGGGGGGCCGGATGAGCAGTTCTTC	CASSRAVGGPDEQFF
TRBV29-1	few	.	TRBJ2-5	TGCAGCGTCGCAAGTGGACCAGGACAAGAGACCCAGTACTTC	CSVASGPGQETQYF
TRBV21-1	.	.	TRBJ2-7	TGTGCCAGCAGCCCATGGGGCGGGGCCTCCTACGAGCAGTACTTC	CASSPWGGASYEQYF
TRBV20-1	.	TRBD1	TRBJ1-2	TGCAGTGCTAGTTGGACAGGTGTATCATACTATGGCTACACCTTC	CSASWTGVSYYGYTF
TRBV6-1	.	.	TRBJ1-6	TGTGCCAGCACCGACGCAGGGTATAATTCACCCCTCCACTTT	CASTDAGYNSPLHF
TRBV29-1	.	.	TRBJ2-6	TGCAGCGTTACCAAGACAGTATCTGGGGCCAACGTCCTGACTTTC	CSVTKTVSGANVLTF
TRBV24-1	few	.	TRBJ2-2	TGTGCCACCAGTGATCCTTGGACCGCCGGGGAGCTGTTTTTT	CATSDPWTAGELFF
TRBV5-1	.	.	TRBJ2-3	TGCGCCAGCAAGTCCGGCGGCAATACGCAGTATTTT	CASKSGGNTQYF
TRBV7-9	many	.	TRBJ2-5	TGTGCCAGCATAAAGCAAGAGACCCAGTACTTC	CASIKQETQYF
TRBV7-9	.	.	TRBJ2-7	TGTGCCAGCAGCTCAGACCGGGACGGAGACTTCTACGAGCAGTACTTC	CASSSDRDGDFYEQYF
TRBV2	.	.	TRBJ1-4	TGTGCCAGCAGACGGACAAAGGGTGAAAAACTGTTTTTT	CASRRTKGEKLFF
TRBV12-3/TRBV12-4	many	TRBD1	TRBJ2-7	TGTGCCAGCCGGACAGGAACCTTAGGGTACGAGCAGTACTTC	CASRTGTLGYEQYF
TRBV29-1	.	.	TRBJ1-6	TGCAGCGTTGCAGTGGCCTATAATTCACCCCTCCACTTT	CSVAVAYNSPLHF
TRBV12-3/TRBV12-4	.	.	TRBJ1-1	TGTGCCAGCAGTTTATTTGGGGACACTGAAGCTTTCTTT	CASSLFGDTEAFF
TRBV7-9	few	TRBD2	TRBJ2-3	TGTGCCAGCAGCGTAGGAGCGGGAGGGCCATCAGATACGCAGTATTTT	CASSVGAGGPSDTQYF
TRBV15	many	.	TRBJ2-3	TGTGCCACCACTCCGGACTACGGCACAGATACGCAGTATTTT	CATTPDYGTDTQYF
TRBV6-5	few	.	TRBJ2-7	TGTGCCAGCAGTTACTCAGCAGGGTACTACGAGCAGTACTTC	CASSYSAGYYEQYF
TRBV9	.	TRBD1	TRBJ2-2	TGTGCCAGCAGTTACGGACAGGGTTTAATAACCGGGGAGCTGTTTTTT	CASSYGQGLITGELFF
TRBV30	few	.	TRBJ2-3	TGTGCCTGGAACGGGGGTGACGATACGCAGTATTTT	CAWNGGDDTQYF
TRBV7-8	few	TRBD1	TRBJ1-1	TGTGCCAGCAGCTTAGGAGGGACAGGGCTTGAAGCTTTCTTT	CASSLGGTGLEAFF
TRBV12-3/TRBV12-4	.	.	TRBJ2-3	TGTGCCAGCAGTTTAGCGAGGTCTGTGGCTGGGGGCACAGATACGCAGTATTTT	CASSLARSVAGGTDTQYF
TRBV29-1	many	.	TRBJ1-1	TGCAGCGTTGATCGGCAGGGCACTGAAGCTTTCTTT	CSVDRQGTEAFF
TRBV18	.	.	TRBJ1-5	TGTGCCAGCTCACCAGCAGGGGATCAGCCCCAGCATTTT	CASSPAGDQPQHF
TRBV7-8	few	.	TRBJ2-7	TGTGCCAGCAGCTGGGGGTCCTACGAGCAGTACTTC	CASSWGSYEQYF
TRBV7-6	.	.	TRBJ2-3	TGTGCCAGCAGCTTAGCGGGGGCGGGAGTTTACCCCGATACGCAGTATTTT	CASSLAGAGVYPDTQYF